The T cell receptor (beta chain) described here comes from a study of identical twins. V lost 6 bases and J 6 bases, leaving 12 bases between the germline ends. Germline loops: CDR1 DFQATT, CDR2 SNEGSKA (reference sequence). The CDR3 is 11 amino acids. Study-level findings and limits: Out-of-frame alpha sequences shared between twins exhibited an excess of low generation probability. The authors drew conclusions from cross-sectional statistical analysis rather than following the same donors. Invariant T cells like MAIT and iNKT could partly confound the zero-insertion analyses.

This clonotype was counted between two and nine times. What it binds is not known. A universal primer binding site was introduced by template switching. The final cDNA contained unique molecular identifiers. TCRdb fed the 5' RACE reads into MiXCR, producing one record per CDR3 protein. The sample carries hundreds of thousands of distinct CDR3 sequences, around 6.6% recorded once. These same records also appear under a second study, on yellow fever vaccine responses in identical twins.

The chain is built from TRBV20-1 and TRBJ2-7; no definite D call. The specimen sequenced was memory (CD45RO+) T cells sorted from blood. The receptor was isolated from a woman aged 18-30 years in good health. The CDR3 loop is CSALSHAEQYF. The CDR3 DNA follows: TGCAGTGCCCTCAGCCATGCCGAGCAGTACTTC.